This T cell receptor (beta chain) was recorded in a study of blood T cell repertoires in COVID-19. Libraries were prepared by immunoSEQ multiplex PCR; TCRdb keeps only in-frame clonotypes and omits some of them. The sample includes roughly 250,000 clones, about nine tenths of them seen just once. CDR3 size: 16 residues. Trimming took 2 bases from V and 1 from J, leaving 14 bases between them. Germline lookup yields CDR1 KGHSH and CDR2 LQKENI. This chain connects TRBV18 to TRBJ1-1; a weak D match, TRBD1 (6 bases). This sequence was found in a woman in her 30s with acute COVID-19. Material for sequencing was PBMCs or T cells enriched from blood (not recorded which). DNA of the CDR3: TGTGCCAGCTCACCAGGTCTGGGACAAGAGAACACTGAAGCTTTCTTT. Protein: CASSPGLGQENTEAFF.